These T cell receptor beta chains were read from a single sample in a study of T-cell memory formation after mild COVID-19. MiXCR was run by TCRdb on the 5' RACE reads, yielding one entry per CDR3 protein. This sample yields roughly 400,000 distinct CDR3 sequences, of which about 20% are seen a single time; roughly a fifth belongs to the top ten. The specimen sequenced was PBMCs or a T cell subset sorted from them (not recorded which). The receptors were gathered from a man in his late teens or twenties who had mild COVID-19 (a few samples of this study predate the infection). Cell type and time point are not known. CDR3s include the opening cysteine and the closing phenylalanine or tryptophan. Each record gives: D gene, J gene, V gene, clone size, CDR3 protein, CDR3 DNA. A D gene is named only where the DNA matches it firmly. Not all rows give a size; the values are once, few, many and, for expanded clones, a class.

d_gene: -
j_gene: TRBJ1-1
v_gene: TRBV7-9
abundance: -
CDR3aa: CASGHRNTEAFF
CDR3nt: TGTGCCAGCGGTCACCGGAACACTGAAGCTTTCTTT

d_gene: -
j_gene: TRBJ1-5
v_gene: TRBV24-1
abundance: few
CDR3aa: CATPRPMVNQPQHF
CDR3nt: TGTGCCACCCCCAGGCCCATGGTCAATCAGCCCCAGCATTTT

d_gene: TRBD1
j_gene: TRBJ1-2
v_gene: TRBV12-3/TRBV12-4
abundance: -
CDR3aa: CASSSRDRWYGYTF
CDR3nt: TGTGCCAGCAGTAGCCGGGACAGGTGGTATGGCTACACCTTC

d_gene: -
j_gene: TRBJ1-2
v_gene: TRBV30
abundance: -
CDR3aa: CAWSPRPGAGYTF
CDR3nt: TGTGCCTGGAGTCCCCGGCCAGGGGCCGGCTACACCTTC

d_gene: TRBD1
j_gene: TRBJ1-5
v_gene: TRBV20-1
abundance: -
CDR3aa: CSAEGAVNQPQHF
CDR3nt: TGCAGTGCCGAGGGGGCGGTTAATCAGCCCCAGCATTTT

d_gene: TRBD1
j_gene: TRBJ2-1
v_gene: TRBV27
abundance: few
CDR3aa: CASSGGTGVFNEQFF
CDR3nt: TGTGCCAGCAGCGGAGGGACAGGGGTATTCAATGAGCAGTTCTTC

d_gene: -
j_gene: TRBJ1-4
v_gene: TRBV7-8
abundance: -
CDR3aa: CASSLIGATNEKLFF
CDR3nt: TGTGCCAGCAGCTTAATCGGGGCAACTAATGAAAAACTGTTTTTT

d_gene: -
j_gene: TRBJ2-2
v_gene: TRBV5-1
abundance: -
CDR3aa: CASSLSMNTGELFF
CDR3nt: TGCGCCAGCAGCTTGAGCATGAACACCGGGGAGCTGTTTTTT

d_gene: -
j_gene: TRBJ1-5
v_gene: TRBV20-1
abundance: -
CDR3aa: CICWGSQGSNQPQHF
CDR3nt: TGCATTTGCTGGGGAAGCCAAGGTAGCAATCAGCCCCAGCATTTT

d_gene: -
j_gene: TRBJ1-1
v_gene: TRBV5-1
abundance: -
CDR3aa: CASSLTTSYTEAFF
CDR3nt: TGCGCCAGCAGCCTAACAACCTCTTACACTGAAGCTTTCTTT

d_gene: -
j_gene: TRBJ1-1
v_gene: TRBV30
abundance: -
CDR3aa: CAWSAGSATEAFF
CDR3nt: TGTGCCTGGAGCGCCGGATCGGCCACTGAAGCTTTCTTT

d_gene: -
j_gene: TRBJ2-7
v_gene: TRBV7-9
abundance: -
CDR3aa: CASSTSLGRWAYEQYF
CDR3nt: TGTGCCAGCAGCACCTCTCTTGGACGGTGGGCCTACGAGCAGTACTTC

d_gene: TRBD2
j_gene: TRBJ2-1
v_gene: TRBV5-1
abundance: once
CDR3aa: CASSLLTSGDNEQFF
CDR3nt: TGCGCCAGCAGCTTGCTGACTAGCGGAGACAATGAGCAGTTCTTC

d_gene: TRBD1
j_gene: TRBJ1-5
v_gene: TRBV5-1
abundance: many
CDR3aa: CASSLTGDNQPQHF
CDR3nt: TGCGCCAGCAGCCTGACAGGGGACAATCAGCCCCAGCATTTT

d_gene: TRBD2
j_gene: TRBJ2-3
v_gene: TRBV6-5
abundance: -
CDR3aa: CASRGAGDGLDTQYF
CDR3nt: TGTGCCAGCAGGGGAGCGGGGGACGGATTAGATACGCAGTATTTT

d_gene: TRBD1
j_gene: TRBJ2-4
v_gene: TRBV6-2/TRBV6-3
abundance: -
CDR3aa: CASGGGQANPKNIQYF
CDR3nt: TGTGCCAGCGGAGGGGGACAGGCGAACCCTAAAAACATTCAGTACTTC

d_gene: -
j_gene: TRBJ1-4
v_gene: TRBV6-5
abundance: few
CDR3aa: CASSYRGLGAKLFF
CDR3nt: TGTGCCAGCAGTTACCGGGGGTTGGGCGCAAAACTGTTTTTT

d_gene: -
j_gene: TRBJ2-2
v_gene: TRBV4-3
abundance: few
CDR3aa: CASSQASVNTGELFF
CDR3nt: TGCGCCAGCAGCCAAGCATCCGTGAACACCGGGGAGCTGTTTTTT